The present entry profiles one T cell receptor (beta chain) with its context. Which antigen it targets is not known. No base qualities exist here, and no much larger clone lies one base off it. The data were taken from a study of blood T cell repertoires in COVID-19 (dated by TCRdb to 2020 to 2022). Some background on the complete study: The collaborator samples originated in the United States, Italy and Spain and spanned the acute and convalescent phases of COVID-19. The material from the prospective study consisted of cDNA or gDNA derived from T cells, B-cell-depleted T cells, or PBMCs. Deeply sampled blood TCRbeta repertoires from subjects exposed to, actively infected with, or recovered from COVID-19 were included in the dataset. A de-identified subject ID, COVID-19 status, age in years and sex were almost always included in the sample metadata. Samples came from the ongoing ImmuneRACE study (first 160 participants) plus 1,254 subjects from 6 global collaborators. The repertoires were released in a freely available public database meant as a resource for research on the immune response to SARS-CoV-2. HLA class I and class II types, where available, came from metadata supplied by the sample provider rather than from assay-based typing.

The collaborating institutions used their own protocols to collect whole blood in K2EDTA tubes. For TCRbeta analysis, collaborators shipped samples in one of three forms: frozen whole blood, isolated PBMCs, or DNA extracted from either of those sample types. The CDR3 spans 15 residues, from the cysteine through the phenylalanine. Only CDR3 DNA remains: 45 bases, in frame from the first base. V and J are trimmed by 4 bases and 9 bases, and the gene matches miss 7 bases of the junction. The germline V gene encodes CDR1 MNHEY and CDR2 SMNVEV (reference sequence). TCRbeta CDR3 regions were amplified from genomic DNA by means of the immunoSEQ Assay, a bias-controlled multiplex PCR. As for the original processing: Within the assay, amplification of reference gene primers was used to estimate how many nucleated cells each sample contained. Sequence reads were collapsed and filtered to measure the absolute abundance of every unique TCRbeta CDR3 rearrangement. For each sample, productive Simpson clonality was calculated as the square root of Simpson's diversity index across productive rearrangements. Held by TCRdb, this immuneACCESS table contains in-frame sequences only and omits some clones. Under half of the omission traces to an unresolved V gene where checked; the cause of the rest is unknown. That table supplies the V and J calls and clone size; D and trimming were determined from the DNA. The sample data list 150,000 to 200,000 clones, and approximately 90% of these were observed just once. The biggest ten clones account for around a quarter of the sample.

What the research found in general, with its limitations: How much clinical and demographic metadata was included differed by source and by participant, and the metadata was provided uncurated.

The rearrangement joined TRBV27 to TRBJ1-6, with 9 junctional bases fitting TRBD1. The sample consisted of peripheral blood. This TCR derives from a man aged 60 to 75 with acute or convalescent COVID-19. For the CDR3, the sequence is CASSSLTGGSSPLHF. The DNA is as follows: TGTGCCAGCAGTTCCCTGACAGGGGGTTCTTCACCCCTCCACTTT.